These 25 T cell receptor beta chains originate from one sample sequenced in a study of breast tumors, draining lymph nodes, adjacent tissues (dated by TCRdb to 2016 to 2017). The library was prepared using multiplex PCR. Sequencing instrument: Illumina HiSeq 2000. TCRdb applied fastp at Q25 and MiXCR to the public reads, then kept only in-frame beta chains. For every CDR3 protein sequence, its rows merge into one entry that carries the most common genes and DNA. This sample gives 10,000 to 15,000 distinct CDR3 sequences in total; roughly two thirds of them show up just once. The ten largest clones add up to about two fifths of the sample. The specimen was tumor-adjacent breast tissue. These receptor sequences come from a female donor with breast cancer. Some clones in this sample may be carry-over from other donors' samples.

The chain joins TRBV27 to TRBJ1-6; a weak D match, TRBD1 (5 bases). The CDR3 has 13 amino acids. V lost 5 bases, J lost 10 bases, and 12 bases lay in between. CDR1 and CDR2 (germline): MNHEY, SMNVEV (reference sequence). This CDR3 is CASSTGELSPLHF. CDR3 nucleotides: TGTGCCAGCAGTACAGGAGAATTATCACCCCTCCACTTT.

The chain is built from TRBV29-1 and TRBJ2-1; 10 bases line up with TRBD2. Germline-derived CDR1 and CDR2 are SQVTM and ANQGSEA. Trimming took 6 bases from V and 6 from J; bases not matched to a gene: 17. The CDR3 extends over 17 amino acids. The CDR3 nucleotides are TGCAGCGTCACCGACAGGTTATCTAGCGGGAGTGGCAATGAGCAGTTCTTC. Protein: CSVTDRLSSGSGNEQFF.

CDR3: CASSLGNGGNEQYF. Written as DNA, the CDR3 is TGCGCCAGCAGCTTGGGCAACGGAGGGAACGAGCAGTACTTC. The rearrangement links TRBV5-1 to TRBJ2-7, with D possibly matching TRBD2 (6 bases). CDR1 and CDR2 (germline): SGHRS, YFSETQ. The V and J ends lost 0 bases and 5 bases respectively, with 12 bases between them. The CDR3 runs 14 residues.

This clonotype appeared many times. The chain employs TRBV13 and TRBJ2-3; TRBD1 matches at 7 bases. The J segment lost 6 bases and the V segment lost 5 bases, leaving 5 bases of the junction unmatched. The CDR3 spans 13 residues. The germline V gene has CDR1 PRHDT and CDR2 FYEKMQ (reference sequence). The CDR3: CASSEQGWDTQYF. CDR3 DNA sequence: TGTGCCAGCAGCGAACAGGGGTGGGATACGCAGTATTTT.

The chain is built from TRBV12-3 or TRBV12-4 and TRBJ1-2; 7 positions agree with TRBD1. V gave up 5 bases and J gave up 4 bases; unmatched junction bases: 4. CDR3 length: 13 residues. CDR3 DNA sequence: TGTGCCAGCAGTCACGGGACAGTCTATGGCTACACCTTC. It is translated as CASSHGTVYGYTF.

The chain joins TRBV12-3 or TRBV12-4 to TRBJ2-2; either TRBD1 or TRBD2 may supply D (5 bases each). This CDR3 is 15 amino acids long. The V and J ends lost 8 bases and 0 bases respectively, with 13 bases between them. The CDR3: CASRGDGTNTGELFF. The CDR3 bases are TGTGCCAGCCGAGGGGACGGCACGAACACCGGGGAGCTGTTTTTT.

This clonotype was seen at least ten times. V usage is TRBV6-5 and J usage is TRBJ2-7, with TRBD2 matching 9 bases. This CDR3 contains 18 residues. The V gene's germline CDR1 is MNHEY and CDR2 SVGAGI. V trimming: 0 bases; J trimming: 4 bases; junction bases outside the gene matches: 13. CDR3 amino acids: CASSYSVDGGRATYEQYF. For the CDR3, the DNA is TGTGCCAGCAGTTACTCAGTTGACGGCGGGAGGGCCACATACGAGCAGTACTTC.

The rearrangement uses TRBV7-6 and TRBJ2-7; TRBD1 matches at 9 bases. The germline gives CDR1 SGHVS, CDR2 FNYEAQ. V dropped 5 bases and J dropped 6; count of bases not matched to a gene: 8. The CDR3 is 14 amino acids. CDR3 bases: TGTGCCAGCAGCCAGGGGACAGGGTACAGCGAGCAGTACTTC. It specifies CASSQGTGYSEQYF.

The V call is TRBV2, the J call TRBJ2-1; 9 positions agree with TRBD1. V gave up 10 bases and J gave up 6 bases; unmatched junction bases: 7. Germline CDR1 reads SNHLY; CDR2 reads FYNNEI. This CDR3 comprises 13 residues. The CDR3 region has the DNA TGTGCCAATACCGGGACAGGGTTCAATGAGCAGTTCTTC. It translates to CANTGTGFNEQFF.

CDR3 protein: CASSLRQDNEKLFF. CDR3 nucleotide sequence: TGCGCCAGCAGCTTGAGACAGGATAATGAAAAACTGTTTTTT. The genes are TRBV5-1 and TRBJ1-4; tentative D call: TRBD1 (6 bases). The germline V and J ends were trimmed by 1 base and 4 bases, with 8 bases remaining between them. The CDR3 has 14 amino acids. The germline V gene has CDR1 SGHRS and CDR2 YFSETQ. The full variable domain, its missing parts supplied by reference TRBV5-1 and TRBJ1-4, is KAGVTQTPRYLIKTRGQQVTLSCSPISGHRSVSWYQQTPGQGLQFLFEYFSETQRNKGNFPGRFSGRQFSNSRSEMNVSTLELGDSALYLCASSLRQDNEKLFFGSGTQLSVL.

This chain links TRBV20-1 with TRBJ2-7; 7 nucleotides agree with TRBD2. V lost 4 bases to trimming and J lost 1 base; unmatched junction nucleotides: 10. In germline, CDR1 is DFQATT, CDR2 SNEGSKA (reference sequence). The CDR3 is 15 residues long. CDR3 residues: CSAKKVREGSYEQYF. Here the CDR3 DNA reads TGCAGTGCTAAGAAGGTCAGGGAGGGGTCCTACGAGCAGTACTTC.

There are many counts of this clonotype. The chain employs TRBV28 and TRBJ1-3; D gene uncertain. Germline V gives CDR1 MDHEN, CDR2 SYDVKM. The CDR3 runs to 14 residues. The V end was cut by 5 bases, the J end by 1 base, with 9 bases between. The CDR3 reads CASSPQLSGNTIYF. In nucleotides, the CDR3 is TGTGCCAGCAGTCCCCAGCTATCTGGAAACACCATATATTTT.

Many counts were recorded for this clonotype. V usage is TRBV11-2 and J usage is TRBJ2-1; D gene uncertain. The CDR3 extends over 16 amino acids. The V end lost 3 bases, the J end lost 8 bases, and 20 bases lay between the germline ends. The germline gives CDR1 SGHAT, CDR2 FQNNGV. The CDR3 is CASSFSERLGRDEQFF. CDR3 bases: TGTGCCAGCAGCTTCTCTGAGCGTCTTGGTAGAGATGAGCAGTTCTTC.

Note on this clonotype: The conserved closing phenylalanine or tryptophan is absent in this CDR3, likely reflecting a read error. This chain joins TRBV7-2 and TRBJ1-6; 7 nucleotides agree with TRBD1. With V trimmed by 5 bases and J by 0 bases, 4 bases remained unmatched. The CDR3 runs to 16 residues. CDR1 and CDR2 from the germline V gene are SGHTA and FQGNSA. Written as DNA, the CDR3 is TGTGCCAGCAGCATGGACAGGAGCTCCTATAATTCACCCCTCCACCTT. This encodes CASSMDRSSYNSPLHL.

This rearrangement joins TRBV6-5 to TRBJ2-1; D is perhaps TRBD1 or TRBD2 (5 bases each). V was cut by 6 bases and J by 4 bases, with 19 bases left in between. CDR1 is MNHEY and CDR2 is SVGAGI in the germline V gene. The CDR3 totals 16 residues. The CDR3 loop reads CASRTRDPRSYNEQFF. DNA for the CDR3: TGTGCCAGCAGGACCCGGGACCCAAGAAGTTACAATGAGCAGTTCTTC.

The rearrangement joins TRBV7-9 to TRBJ1-4; D not certain. The germline V gene has CDR1 SEHNR and CDR2 FQNEAQ (reference sequence). The V gene lost 1 base and the J gene lost 0 bases, with 6 bases spanning the gap. The CDR3 is 15 amino acids. This CDR3 is CASSLGLSTNEKLFF. DNA for the CDR3: TGTGCCAGCAGCTTAGGTCTGTCAACTAATGAAAAACTGTTTTTT.

The chain links TRBV9 to TRBJ2-7; perhaps TRBD2 as D (5 bases). Germline V lookup: CDR1 SGDLS, CDR2 YYNGEE. The CDR3 extends over 14 amino acids. Trimming shortened V by 0 bases and J by 3 bases, and 10 bases separated the two germline ends. Here the CDR3 reads CASSVESGNYEQYF. For the CDR3, the DNA is TGTGCCAGCAGCGTAGAGTCGGGGAACTACGAGCAGTACTTC.

This rearrangement joins TRBV11-2 to TRBJ2-1; 11 bases fit TRBD2. CDR1 and CDR2 (germline): SGHAT, FQNNGV. Unmatched junction bases numbered 7, after V lost 1 base and J lost 8 bases. The CDR3 sequence is 16 residues long. For the CDR3, the DNA is TGTGCCAGCAGCTTAGTGCTAGCGGGAGGTTCGGATGAGCAGTTCTTC. Its translation: CASSLVLAGGSDEQFF.

The chain combines TRBV15 with TRBJ2-2; 8 positions match TRBD1. Germline CDR1 and CDR2: LNHNV and YYDKDF (reference sequence). V lost 0 bases, J lost 1 base, and 10 bases stayed unmatched. The CDR3 contains 19 residues. In DNA form, the CDR3 reads TGTGCCACCAGCAGAGATATAGGACTCGGGACAGGGAACACCGGGGAGCTGTTTTTT. This codes for CATSRDIGLGTGNTGELFF.

This clonotype has a single count. The rearrangement joins TRBV12-3 or TRBV12-4 to TRBJ1-2; D ambiguous. The CDR3 spans 14 residues. Trimming removed 1 base at V and 4 bases at J, with 10 bases between. CDR3: CASSLGLETYGYTF. The CDR3 DNA reads TGTGCCAGCAGTTTAGGCCTAGAGACCTATGGCTACACCTTC.

The chain has TRBV7-2 and TRBJ2-1; D call uncertain. The CDR3 is 12 amino acids. V dropped 6 bases and J dropped 6 bases, with 9 bases sitting between them. Per the germline V gene, CDR1 is SGHTA and CDR2 is FQGNSA. In nucleotides, the CDR3 is TGTGCCAGCAGAGGCCCTAGCAATGAGCAGTTCTTC. Its translation: CASRGPSNEQFF.

The gene calls are TRBV2 and TRBJ1-4, with D possibly being TRBD1 (5 bases). CDR1 and CDR2 (germline): SNHLY, FYNNEI. The CDR3 contains 14 residues. V lost 6 bases and J 2 bases, leaving 10 bases between the germline ends. CDR3 sequence: CASSRQGTNEKLFF. The CDR3 bases are TGTGCCAGCAGCAGGCAGGGTACTAATGAAAAACTGTTTTTT.

This clonotype was found many times. This rearrangement joins TRBV28 to TRBJ1-2, with D possibly being TRBD1 (5 bases). CDR1 and CDR2 from the germline V gene are MDHEN and SYDVKM. Trimming removed 5 bases at V and 7 bases at J, with 20 bases between. The CDR3 totals 15 residues. The CDR3 DNA reads as TGTGCCAGCAGTGCTCTCCTTGGGGCGCTGGGTGGCTACACCTTC. This codes for CASSALLGALGGYTF.

There are many counts of this clonotype. The chain couples TRBV5-1 to TRBJ2-3; weak D call: TRBD2 (8 bases). Trimming cost V 0 bases and J 4 bases, with 12 bases left between them. CDR1 is SGHRS, CDR2 YFSETQ, per germline. The length of the CDR3 is 15 residues. The CDR3, as DNA: TGCGCCAGCAGCTTGGCGGGAGGGGGCGCAGATACGCAGTATTTT. It codes for CASSLAGGGADTQYF. The full variable domain, in which reference TRBV5-1 and TRBJ2-3 provide the parts outside the CDR3, is KAGVTQTPRYLIKTRGQQVTLSCSPISGHRSVSWYQQTPGQGLQFLFEYFSETQRNKGNFPGRFSGRQFSNSRSEMNVSTLELGDSALYLCASSLAGGGADTQYFGPGTRLTVL.

This sequence joins TRBV20-1 and TRBJ2-7; 7 nucleotides match TRBD1. Losses at the gene ends were 0 bases for V and 4 bases for J; bases not matched to a gene: 9. This CDR3 has 15 residues. From germline, CDR1 is DFQATT and CDR2 SNEGSKA (reference sequence). The CDR3 bases are TGCAGTGCTAGAGATTTCACAGGGGCCATATACGAGCAGTACTTC. Translation gives CSARDFTGAIYEQYF.